These 23 T cell receptor beta chains were all obtained from the same sample, sequenced in a study of CD8+ T cells in alopecia areata. Following extraction, RNA underwent reverse transcription to cDNA, which served as the sequencing template. Clones were read by immunoSEQ multiplex PCR, and TCRdb kept only the in-frame ones, dropping some. The table includes around 82,000 clones, roughly 51% detected once. The sequencing sample was made of NKG2D-high CD8+ T cells sorted from blood. These receptors all stem from a human donor with alopecia areata.

This chain uses TRBV5-6 with TRBJ1-2; D may be TRBD1 (5 bases). Germline loops: CDR1 SGHDT, CDR2 YYEEEE. The ends were cut back, 0 bases at V and 0 bases at J, with 18 bases in the middle. The CDR3 extends over 18 amino acids. CDR3: CASSLARSGRITNYGYTF. The CDR3 DNA follows: TGTGCCAGCAGCTTGGCGCGCTCGGGACGGATTACTAACTATGGCTACACCTTC.

The chain uses TRBV6-5 and TRBJ2-2; TRBD2 aligns across 10 bases. Germline CDR1 and CDR2: MNHEY and SVGAGI. Trimming took 6 bases from V and 6 from J; bases not matched to a gene: 7. The CDR3 has 15 amino acids. The CDR3 DNA follows: TGTGCCAGCAGACCAAGCGGGGGGGCAGCCGGGGAGCTGTTTTTT. Its translation is CASRPSGGAAGELFF.

The rearrangement links TRBV6-5 to TRBJ1-2; D may be TRBD1 (5 bases). V was pared by 2 bases and J by 8 bases, with 12 bases between. The germline CDR1 and CDR2 sequences are MNHEY and SVGAGI. This CDR3 contains 13 residues. The CDR3 sequence: CASSYGDRGGYTF. The CDR3 region has the DNA TGTGCCAGCAGTTACGGTGACAGAGGCGGCTACACCTTC.

This clone appeared a few times. This chain joins TRBV6-6 and TRBJ1-5; the D gene is possibly TRBD1 (5 bases). Trimming took off 4 bases at V and 7 bases at J, with 8 bases between the two ends. Germline CDR1 is MNHNY and CDR2 is SVGAGI (reference sequence). The CDR3 totals 12 residues. CDR3 amino acids: CASSSGIQPQHF. CDR3 nucleotide sequence: TGTGCCAGCAGTTCAGGGATCCAGCCCCAGCATTTT.

This clone was counted between two and nine times. This chain joins TRBV29-1 and TRBJ2-4; TRBD1 might be the D (5 bases). The CDR3 sequence is 13 residues long. Looked up from germline, CDR1 is SQVTM and CDR2 is ANQGSEA. With 7 bases removed from V and 9 bases from J, the gap between germline ends came to 19 bases. CDR3 coding DNA: TGCAGCGCCCTGGGCCAGGGAAGCCCCATTCAGTACTTC. Protein sequence: CSALGQGSPIQYF.

This chain uses TRBV27 with TRBJ1-1; 9 positions agree with TRBD1. V dropped 5 bases and J dropped 4; count of bases not matched to a gene: 5. The CDR3 length is 14 residues. Germline CDR1 reads MNHEY; CDR2 reads SMNVEV (reference sequence). The CDR3 sequence: CASSPPGQGTEAFF. CDR3 sequence (DNA): TGTGCCAGCAGTCCTCCGGGACAGGGCACTGAAGCTTTCTTT.

In regard to this clone: Other DNA sequences in the same sample also yield this CDR3. This chain connects TRBV28 to TRBJ2-1; D unclear. Between the trimmed V and J ends, which lost 2 bases and 4 bases, there was a span of 3 bases. This CDR3 comprises 12 residues. Germline lookup yields CDR1 MDHEN and CDR2 SYDVKM. CDR3 in DNA: TGTGCCAGCAGTTTAAGTTACAATGAGCAGTTCTTC. Translated: CASSLSYNEQFF.

The genes are TRBV6-5 and TRBJ2-3; tentative D call: TRBD1 (6 bases). Trimming pared 0 bases from V and 5 bases from J, leaving 15 bases between. The CDR3 contains 16 residues. The germline CDR1 and CDR2 sequences are MNHEY and SVGAGI. The CDR3 DNA follows: TGTGCCAGCAGTTACTCGGGGGCGGGTTCCCAAGATACGCAGTATTTT. It codes for CASSYSGAGSQDTQYF.

The chain uses TRBV4-2 and TRBJ2-7; 8 nucleotides align to TRBD1. The CDR3 has 18 amino acids. Per the germline V gene, CDR1 is LGHNA and CDR2 is YNFKEQ. Losses at the gene ends were 3 bases for V and 4 bases for J; bases not matched to a gene: 17. The CDR3 bases are TGTGCCAGCAGCCATCAAGGAACTCCAGGGGGCGCAGGGTACGAGCAGTACTTC. Its translation is CASSHQGTPGGAGYEQYF.

This clone was detected only a few times. This sequence joins TRBV29-1 and TRBJ2-1; 10 bases agree with TRBD2. This CDR3 contains 14 residues. The ends lost 8 bases at V and 9 bases at J; junction bases unmatched: 13. CDR1 and CDR2 from the germline V gene are SQVTM and ANQGSEA. The CDR3 loop reads CSLEGLAGEGEQFF. The DNA for the CDR3 is TGCAGCCTCGAAGGGCTAGCGGGAGAAGGTGAGCAGTTCTTC.

This clone was seen more than once but under ten times. The chain combines TRBV29-1 with TRBJ1-1; D perhaps matches TRBD1 (6 bases). Germline CDR1 SQVTM, CDR2 ANQGSEA. The V and J ends lost 5 bases and 7 bases respectively, with 14 bases between them. The CDR3 is 12 amino acids. Here the CDR3 reads CSVLPGGYEAFF. The CDR3 DNA is TGCAGCGTTCTCCCCGGGGGCTATGAAGCTTTCTTT.

The chain carries TRBV27 and TRBJ2-1, with a weak D call TRBD1 (5 bases). This CDR3 has 14 residues. In germline, CDR1 is MNHEY, CDR2 SMNVEV (reference sequence). Trimming pared 5 bases from V and 8 bases from J, leaving 16 bases between. The CDR3 DNA follows: TGTGCCAGCAGTCCAACGATAAGCAGGGATGAGCAGTTCTTC. Translation gives CASSPTISRDEQFF.

The chain joins TRBV5-6 to TRBJ2-7; weak D call: TRBD1 (5 bases). Per the germline V gene, CDR1 is SGHDT and CDR2 is YYEEEE. The ends were cut back, 7 bases at V and 6 bases at J, with 23 bases in the middle. The CDR3 has 15 amino acids. The CDR3 region is CASERWGRVTSEQYF. The CDR3 nucleotides are TGTGCCAGCGAACGGTGGGGCAGGGTAACGAGCGAGCAGTACTTC.

In this sample, this clone turned up a few times. The chain couples TRBV4-1 to TRBJ2-3, with 7 bases fitting TRBD2. Germline CDR1 is MGHRA and CDR2 is YSYEKL. The CDR3 loop spans 14 amino acids. The junction had 7 bases not matched to a gene; V was cut back by 8 bases and J by 2 bases. CDR3 nucleotide sequence: TGCGCCAGCGGAACTAGCGAGTTCACAGATACGCAGTATTTT. It encodes CASGTSEFTDTQYF.

This clone was observed once. This chain uses TRBV4-1 with TRBJ2-7, with D hard to call. Germline V lookup: CDR1 MGHRA, CDR2 YSYEKL. V was pared by 1 base and J by 7 bases, with 5 bases between. The CDR3 spans 11 residues. Written as DNA, the CDR3 is TGCGCCAGCAGCCAAGGTCCGGAGCAGTACTTC. This codes for CASSQGPEQYF.

The V gene is TRBV20-1, the J gene TRBJ2-2; D is undetermined. The CDR3 has 10 residues. Trimming took off 3 bases at V and 7 bases at J, with 3 bases between the two ends. From germline, CDR1 is DFQATT and CDR2 SNEGSKA (reference sequence). DNA of the CDR3: TGCAGTGCTAGTGACGGGGAGCTGTTTTTT. Encoded protein: CSASDGELFF.

The chain couples TRBV11-3 to TRBJ2-7; 9 positions agree with TRBD1. CDR1 is SGHNT and CDR2 is YENEEA in the germline V gene. The CDR3 has 15 amino acids. The junction had 8 bases not matched to a gene; V was cut back by 4 bases and J by 4 bases. Here the CDR3 DNA reads TGTGCCAGCAGCTCCTTACAGGGGGCGCATTACGAGCAGTACTTC. Residues: CASSSLQGAHYEQYF.

The rearrangement uses TRBV6-6 and TRBJ2-3; D ambiguous. Germline V gives CDR1 MNHNY, CDR2 SVGAGI (reference sequence). The V and J ends lost 7 bases and 0 bases respectively, with 11 bases between them. The CDR3 sequence is 14 residues long. The CDR3 loop reads CASIMDESTDTQYF. The CDR3 nucleotides read TGTGCCAGCATCATGGACGAGAGCACAGATACGCAGTATTTT.

The genes are TRBV9 and TRBJ2-1; 9 bases line up with TRBD1. V was clipped by 4 bases and J by 4 bases; unmatched bases: 9. The germline V gene has CDR1 SGDLS and CDR2 YYNGEE. The CDR3 covers 16 residues. CDR3: CASSPPGTGFYNEQFF. CDR3 coding DNA: TGTGCCAGCAGCCCACCCGGGACAGGGTTTTACAATGAGCAGTTCTTC.

Only a few counts were recorded for this clone. The genes are TRBV21-1 and TRBJ2-4; the listed D gene, TRBD2, was not tested against the DNA. TRBV21-1 counts as a pseudogene. The CDR3 contains 14 residues. The CDR3 protein is CASVWEESGGIQYF. CDR3 coding DNA: TGTGCCAGCGTTTGGGAGGAGAGCGGTGGAATTCAGTACTTC.

This clone has just one count. The rearrangement links TRBV6-6 to TRBJ2-1; D is undetermined. V lost 6 bases to trimming and J lost 9 bases, with 9 bases between them. Germline assignment: CDR1 MNHNY and CDR2 SVGAGI (reference sequence). The CDR3 runs to 11 residues. The CDR3 is CASSHFGEQFF. The CDR3 DNA follows: TGTGCCAGCAGCCATTTTGGTGAGCAGTTCTTC.

This clone occurred a few times. The V call is TRBV4-1, the J call TRBJ2-1; D not certain. V lost 2 bases to trimming and J lost 5 bases, with 10 bases between them. The CDR3 is 14 amino acids. In germline, CDR1 is MGHRA, CDR2 YSYEKL. The CDR3 DNA sequence: TGCGCCAGCAGCCAACGCAACGACGACAATGAGCAGTTCTTC. It translates to CASSQRNDDNEQFF.

The chain employs TRBV2 and TRBJ2-2; maybe TRBD2 (6 bases). V was shortened by 5 bases and J by 6 bases, with 13 bases between the two germline ends. The length of the CDR3 is 14 residues. Germline V gene sequence: CDR1 SNHLY, CDR2 FYNNEI. The CDR3 nucleotides read TGTGCCAGCAGTTCGGGACTCGAAGCCGGGGAGCTGTTTTTT. It is translated as CASSSGLEAGELFF.